The clone carrying this T cell receptor (beta chain) has a count of ten or more. From the 5' RACE reads, TCRdb called clonotypes with MiXCR, one entry per CDR3 protein. The sample consists of about 160,000 distinct CDR3 sequences, about 18% of them appearing once. The source of the sample is a study of CD8 T cells in ankylosing spondylitis. Germline V gene data show CDR1 as DFQATT and CDR2 as SNEGSKA (reference sequence). V was clipped by 8 bases and J by 4 bases, with 18 bases between them. The CDR3 contains 13 residues. The TCR comes from a male donor with ankylosing spondylitis or in good health (not recorded which). The chain couples TRBV20-1 to TRBJ2-7; perhaps TRBD1 as D (5 bases). Sequencing was carried out using blood, either unsorted or a sorted T cell fraction (not recorded which). The CDR3 nucleotides read TGCAGTCCAAGGGGCGACAGCCGGTACGAGCAGTACTTC. Its translation: CSPRGDSRYEQYF.